This section outlines one T cell receptor (beta chain) sequence together with its context. The antigen is unknown. This specimen belongs to a study of cytomegalovirus exposure and HLA in healthy donors. Study findings and constraints: The authors judged a highly shared variant cluster likely a sequencing artifact.

The germline V and J ends were trimmed by 4 bases and 2 bases, with 12 bases remaining between them. The CDR3 totals 14 residues. Germline-derived CDR1 and CDR2 are SGDLS and YYNGEE. The PCR employed 60 Vbeta primers together with 13 Jbeta primers. TCRdb keeps only in-frame clones here, not all; method: immunoSEQ multiplex PCR. Of 170,000 or so clones listed, almost 85% are singletons. The origin of this receptor is a girl aged 10 to 17 in good health and CMV-seropositive. The chain uses TRBV9 and TRBJ1-1; possibly TRBD1 for D (6 bases). Sequencing used PBMCs. CDR3 amino acids: CASSTDSRNTEAFF. CDR3 bases: TGTGCCAGCAGCACGGACAGTCGCAACACTGAAGCTTTCTTT.